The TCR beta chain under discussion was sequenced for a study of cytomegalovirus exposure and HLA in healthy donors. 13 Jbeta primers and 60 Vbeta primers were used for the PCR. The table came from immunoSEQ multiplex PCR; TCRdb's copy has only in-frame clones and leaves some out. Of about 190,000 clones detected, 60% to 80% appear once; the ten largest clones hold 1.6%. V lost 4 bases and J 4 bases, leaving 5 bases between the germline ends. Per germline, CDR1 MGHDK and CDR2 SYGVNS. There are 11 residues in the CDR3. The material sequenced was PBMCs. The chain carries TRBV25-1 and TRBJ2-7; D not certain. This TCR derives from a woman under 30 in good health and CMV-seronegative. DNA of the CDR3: TGTGCCAGCAGTGCCGGGTACGAGCAGTACTTC. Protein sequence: CASSAGYEQYF.